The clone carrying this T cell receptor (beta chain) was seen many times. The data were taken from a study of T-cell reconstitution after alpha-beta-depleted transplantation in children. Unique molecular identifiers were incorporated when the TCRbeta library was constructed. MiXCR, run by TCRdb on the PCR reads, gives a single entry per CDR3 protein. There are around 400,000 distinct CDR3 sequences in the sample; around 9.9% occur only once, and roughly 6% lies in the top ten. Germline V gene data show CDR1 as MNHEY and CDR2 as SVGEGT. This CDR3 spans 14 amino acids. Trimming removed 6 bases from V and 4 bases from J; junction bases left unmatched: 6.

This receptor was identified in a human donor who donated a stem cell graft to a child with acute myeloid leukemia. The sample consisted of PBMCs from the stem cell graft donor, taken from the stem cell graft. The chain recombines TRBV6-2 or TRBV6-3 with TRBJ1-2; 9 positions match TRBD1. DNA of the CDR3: TGTGCCAGCAGAACTCCGGGACAGGGCTATGGCTACACCTTC. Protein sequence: CASRTPGQGYGYTF.